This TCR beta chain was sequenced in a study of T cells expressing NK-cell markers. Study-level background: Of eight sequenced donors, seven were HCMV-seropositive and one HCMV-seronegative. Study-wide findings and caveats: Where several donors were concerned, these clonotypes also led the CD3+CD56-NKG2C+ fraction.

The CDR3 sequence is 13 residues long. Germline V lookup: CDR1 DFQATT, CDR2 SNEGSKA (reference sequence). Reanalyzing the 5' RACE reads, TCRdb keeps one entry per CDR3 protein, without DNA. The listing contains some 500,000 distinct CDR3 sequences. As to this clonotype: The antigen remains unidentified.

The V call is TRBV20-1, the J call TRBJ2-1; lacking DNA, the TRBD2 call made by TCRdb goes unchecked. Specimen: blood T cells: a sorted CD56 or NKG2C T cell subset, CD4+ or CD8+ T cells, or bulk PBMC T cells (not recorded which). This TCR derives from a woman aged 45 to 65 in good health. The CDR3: CSARDMRVLGQFF.